The entry below describes one T cell receptor (beta chain). Its antigen remains unidentified. This entry is derived from a study of cytomegalovirus exposure and HLA in healthy donors. Study-wide results and caveats: Earlier findings revealed that most TCR beta V segments proved productive either about 87% or about 30% of the time. Later findings reportedly placed an Asian-associated ancestry cluster below the roughly 700-donor mean for N-insertions. In a later analysis, HLA-associated beta chains showed higher expansion and lower generation probabilities than comparable chains. Presence/absence analyses rested on an assumption that sequencing depth was roughly uniform across donors.

This CDR3 contains 15 residues. Trimming left V 4 bases short and J 7 bases short, with 16 bases between. Germline V gene sequence: CDR1 LNHDA, CDR2 SQIVND (reference sequence). Amplification used 60 Vbeta primers and 13 Jbeta primers. TCRdb keeps only in-frame clones here, not all; method: immunoSEQ multiplex PCR. The sample contains fewer than 200,000 clones, around 77% of which appear only once. The chain is built from TRBV19 and TRBJ2-2; D ambiguous. The sample taken for sequencing was PBMCs. This receptor was taken from a man in his sixties in good health and CMV-seronegative. The CDR3 bases are TGTGCCAGTAGTACCCGACTCGCCCCCAACGGGGAGCTGTTTTTT. Translated: CASSTRLAPNGELFF.